This T cell receptor (beta chain) emerged from a study of blood T cell repertoires in COVID-19. Sequencing was performed with immunoSEQ multiplex PCR; in TCRdb, only in-frame clones are kept and a portion is missing. The table shows about 21,000 clones, with nearly 90% occurring only once. From germline, CDR1 is SGHRS and CDR2 YFSETQ. Trimming removed 2 bases from V and 8 bases from J; junction bases left unmatched: 7. The CDR3 contains 15 residues. V is TRBV5-1 and J is TRBJ1-6, with 7 bases lining up with TRBD1. The source material was peripheral blood. The sequence derives from a human donor with active COVID-19. The donor label of this sample is uncertain. The DNA for the CDR3 is TGCGCCAGCAGCTTTGAGACAGGGCGAGATTCACCCCTCCACTTT. This codes for CASSFETGRDSPLHF.